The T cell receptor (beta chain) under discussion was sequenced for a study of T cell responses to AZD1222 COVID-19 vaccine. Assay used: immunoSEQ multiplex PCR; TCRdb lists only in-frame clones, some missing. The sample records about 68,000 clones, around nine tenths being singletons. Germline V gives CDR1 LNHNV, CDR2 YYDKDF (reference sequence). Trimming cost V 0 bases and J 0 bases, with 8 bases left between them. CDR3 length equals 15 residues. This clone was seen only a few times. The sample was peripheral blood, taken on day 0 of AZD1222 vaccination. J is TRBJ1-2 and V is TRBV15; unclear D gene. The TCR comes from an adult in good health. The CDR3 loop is CATSRDAGPNYGYTF. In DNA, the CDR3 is TGTGCCACCAGCAGAGATGCGGGCCCTAACTATGGCTACACCTTC. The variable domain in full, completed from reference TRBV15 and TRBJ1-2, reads DAMVIQNPRYQVTQFGKPVTLSCSQTLNHNVMYWYQQKSSQAPKLLFHYYDKDFNNEADTPDNFQSRRPNTSFCFLDIRSPGLGDTAMYLCATSRDAGPNYGYTFGSGTRLTVV.